This T cell receptor beta chain is drawn from a study of cytomegalovirus exposure and HLA in healthy donors. Findings of the study overall: Follow-up analysis found HLA locus-dependent TCR association rates, highest for DRB1 and lowest for HLA-C. In a later analysis, TCR beta V- and J-gene trimming showed a link to a missense DCLRE1C variant.

This clone was counted between two and nine times. Its antigen is not known. Unmatched junction bases numbered 3, after V lost 0 bases and J lost 0 bases. This CDR3 is built from 16 residues. Germline CDR1 is SGDLS and CDR2 is YYNGEE. With 60 Vbeta and 13 Jbeta primers, the PCR was carried out. Profiling relied on immunoSEQ multiplex PCR, and the TCRdb table lists in-frame clones only, not all of them. The sample lists 150,000 to 200,000 clones; about 82% were seen once. This sequence joins TRBV9 and TRBJ1-2; TRBD1 matches at 9 bases. Material for sequencing was PBMCs. The receptor's source is a woman in her twenties or thirties in good health and CMV-seronegative. The CDR3 DNA sequence: TGTGCCAGCAGCGTAGGGACAGGGGCAGCTAACTATGGCTACACCTTC. Translating it yields CASSVGTGAANYGYTF.